In this sample, the clone carrying this T cell receptor beta chain turned up a few times. As yet, its antigen is unknown. The data are from a study of T cells after yellow fever vaccination. Study-level points and caveats: Peak timing came faster in the weaker secondary response, day 5 versus 15.

This CDR3 is 16 amino acids long. The J segment lost 2 bases and the V segment lost 1 base, leaving 5 bases of the junction unmatched. Germline CDR1 and CDR2: SGHTA and FQGNSA. Universal primer sites and UMIs were introduced during 5'RACE template-switching synthesis of TCR cDNA. TCRdb reprocessed the 5' RACE reads via MiXCR and lists one record per CDR3 protein. This sample has just under 600,000 distinct CDR3 sequences, with about 14% found just once. This chain connects TRBV7-2 to TRBJ1-5, with 7 bases fitting TRBD1. The source of this sequence is a man younger than 45 who received the YFV17D yellow fever vaccine. The material was PBMCs, obtained on the day of the yellow fever booster vaccination. The CDR3 nucleotides read TGTGCCAGCAGCTTAGAAGGGGGCAAAGGCAATCAGCCCCAGCATTTT. Translation: CASSLEGGKGNQPQHF.